Listed below are T cell receptor beta chains from one sample, sequenced in a study of shared clonotypes between healthy human individuals. Using immunoSEQ multiplex PCR, the repertoire was profiled, and TCRdb retains in-frame clones only, with some absent. Of 2 million to 2.5 million clones listed, approximately 95% are singletons. What was sequenced was naive CD4+ T cells from PBMCs. These receptors were obtained from a man aged 18 to 29 in good health. Some clones in this sample may be carry-over from other donors' samples. Each CDR3 is given with its conserved first and last residue. The D gene is left open where the match is weak. The size entry is marked missing in some rows and otherwise reads once, few, many or a size class.

TRBJ2-1	-	TRBV4-3	TRBD2	CASSRLAGGYNEQFF	TGCGCCAGCAGCCGACTAGCGGGAGGTTACAATGAGCAGTTCTTC
TRBJ2-5	-	TRBV28	TRBD2	CASSKTSGSRSETQYF	TGTGCCAGCAGCAAAACTAGCGGGAGTCGCTCAGAGACCCAGTACTTC
TRBJ2-7	-	TRBV19	-	CASSIGAAGPTSEQYF	TGTGCCAGTAGTATAGGGGCGGCTGGTCCTACCTCCGAGCAGTACTTC
TRBJ2-2	-	TRBV14	-	CASSQGWYTGELFF	TGTGCCAGCAGCCAAGGGTGGTACACCGGGGAGCTGTTTTTT
TRBJ2-5	-	TRBV20-1	-	CSASGRETQYF	TGCAGTGCTAGTGGGAGAGAGACCCAGTACTTC
TRBJ2-3	-	TRBV29-1	-	CSVTRGTDTQYF	TGCAGCGTTACTCGGGGGACAGATACGCAGTATTTT
TRBJ1-1	-	TRBV19	-	CASSGWQQNTEAFF	TGTGCCAGTTCTGGTTGGCAGCAGAACACTGAAGCTTTCTTT
TRBJ2-1	-	TRBV19	-	CASSNYNEQFF	TGTGCCAGTAGTAATTACAATGAGCAGTTCTTC
TRBJ2-6	-	TRBV18	TRBD1	CASSREIRDRPPGANVLTF	TGTGCCAGCTCACGTGAAATCCGGGACAGGCCTCCTGGGGCCAACGTCCTGACTTTC
TRBJ1-1	-	TRBV12-5	TRBD1	CASGLALDRAENTEAFF	TGTGCTAGTGGTTTGGCTCTCGACAGGGCTGAGAACACTGAAGCTTTCTTT
TRBJ2-3	-	TRBV2	-	CASSPLHTDTQYF	TGTGCCAGCAGTCCACTACATACAGATACGCAGTATTTT
TRBJ2-1	-	TRBV5-4	TRBD2	CASLSGTSGHNEQFF	TGTGCCAGCCTCTCCGGGACTAGCGGTCACAATGAGCAGTTCTTC
TRBJ1-2	-	TRBV6-4	TRBD1	CASSPGQGQWGYTF	TGTGCCAGCTCCCCCGGACAGGGGCAGTGGGGCTACACCTTC
TRBJ2-1	once	TRBV4-3	-	CASSQEMWPESYNEQFF	TGCGCCAGCAGCCAAGAGATGTGGCCGGAGTCCTACAATGAGCAGTTCTTC
TRBJ2-5	-	TRBV5-4	-	CASSGERETQYF	TGTGCCAGCAGCGGAGAAAGGGAGACCCAGTACTTC
TRBJ1-1	-	TRBV28	-	CASSFLEGRDTEAFF	TGTGCCAGCAGTTTTTTGGAGGGGAGGGACACTGAAGCTTTCTTT
TRBJ1-4	-	TRBV25-1	TRBD1	CASTKGRGRDEKLFF	TGTGCCAGCACAAAAGGGAGGGGGCGAGACGAAAAACTGTTTTTT
TRBJ1-1	-	TRBV5-6	TRBD1	CASSVGQGAPINTEAFF	TGTGCCAGCAGCGTTGGACAGGGAGCACCTATAAACACTGAAGCTTTCTTT
TRBJ2-3	-	TRBV5-1	TRBD2	CASSLGTSGYTDTQYF	TGCGCCAGCAGCTTGGGGACTAGCGGGTACACAGATACGCAGTATTTT
TRBJ2-4	-	TRBV5-1	-	CASSTTAAKNIQYF	TGCGCCAGCAGCACGACAGCAGCCAAAAACATTCAGTACTTC
TRBJ1-4	-	TRBV6-1	TRBD1	CASSEAWGTGAEKLFF	TGTGCCAGCAGTGAAGCTTGGGGGACAGGAGCTGAAAAACTGTTTTTT
TRBJ1-5	-	TRBV19	-	CASRAPGGARQPQHF	TGTGCCAGTAGGGCCCCCGGGGGGGCTCGACAGCCCCAGCATTTT
TRBJ2-3	-	TRBV5-6	TRBD2	CASSFRGGVTDTQYF	TGTGCCAGCAGCTTTCGGGGGGGCGTTACAGATACGCAGTATTTT
TRBJ1-2	-	TRBV10-3	TRBD1	CAISQDRGDGYTF	TGTGCCATCAGCCAGGACAGGGGCGATGGCTACACCTTC
TRBJ2-7	-	TRBV27	-	CASSFTGAPYEQYF	TGTGCCAGCAGTTTCACCGGGGCCCCCTACGAGCAGTACTTC
TRBJ1-1	-	TRBV6-5	TRBD1	CASRGTGLNTEAFF	TGTGCCAGCAGGGGGACAGGACTGAACACTGAAGCTTTCTTT
TRBJ1-5	once	TRBV5-1	-	CASSLVSGSHQPQHF	TGCGCCAGCAGCTTGGTGTCAGGGTCCCACCAGCCCCAGCATTTT
TRBJ1-2	-	TRBV6-6	TRBD1	CASRGTGGNYGYTF	TGTGCCAGCAGAGGGACAGGGGGTAACTATGGCTACACCTTC
TRBJ2-5	-	TRBV5-1	TRBD2	CASSLGLAGGPQETQYF	TGCGCCAGCAGCCTGGGACTAGCGGGAGGGCCCCAAGAGACCCAGTACTTC
TRBJ1-2	-	TRBV11-2	TRBD1	CASSRTGDNYGYTF	TGTGCCAGTAGCAGGACAGGGGATAACTATGGCTACACCTTC
TRBJ1-3	-	TRBV14	TRBD1	CASSQTGRGNTIYF	TGTGCCAGCAGCCAGACAGGGAGAGGAAACACCATATATTTT
TRBJ2-1	-	TRBV7-9	-	CASSSTNDRPLSYNEQFF	TGTGCCAGCAGCTCAACAAATGACAGGCCCCTCTCCTACAATGAGCAGTTCTTC
TRBJ2-1	-	TRBV30	-	CAWSRGAPRANEQFF	TGTGCCTGGAGTAGGGGGGCCCCGAGGGCCAATGAGCAGTTCTTC
TRBJ2-1	-	TRBV4-3	-	CASSQVTNAGPEFF	TGCGCCAGCAGCCAAGTAACCAACGCCGGGCCGGAGTTCTTC
TRBJ1-1	-	TRBV28	TRBD1	CASIGQGMNTEAFF	TGTGCCAGCATCGGACAGGGGATGAACACTGAAGCTTTCTTT
TRBJ1-4	-	TRBV5-1	-	CASSSQGVEEKLFF	TGCGCCAGCAGCTCACAGGGAGTCGAAGAAAAACTGTTTTTT
TRBJ2-7	-	TRBV7-9	TRBD2	CASSLGAGEYEQYF	TGTGCCAGCAGCTTAGGGGCGGGAGAGTACGAGCAGTACTTC
TRBJ2-5	-	TRBV2	-	CASRDTGTQYF	TGTGCCAGCAGGGATACAGGGACCCAGTACTTC
TRBJ1-5	few	TRBV7-3	-	CASSFGGNQPQHF	TGTGCCAGCAGCTTCGGCGGCAATCAGCCCCAGCATTTT
TRBJ1-2	-	TRBV6-1	TRBD1	CASQEGQGTLYGYTF	TGTGCCAGCCAGGAGGGACAGGGTACCCTCTATGGCTACACCTTC
TRBJ2-5	-	TRBV9	-	CASSGASGTQYF	TGTGCCAGCAGCGGAGCCTCGGGGACCCAGTACTTC
TRBJ1-2	-	TRBV19	-	CASSIAAPDLGALGYTF	TGTGCCAGTAGTATAGCGGCCCCGGACTTGGGGGCGTTGGGCTACACCTTC
TRBJ1-4	-	TRBV9	TRBD1	CASSYRDSDYGKLFF	TGTGCCAGCAGCTACCGGGACAGTGATTATGGAAAACTGTTTTTT
TRBJ2-3	-	TRBV25-1	TRBD2	CASSEYLGGAGPDTQYF	TGTGCCAGCAGTGAATACCTGGGAGGAGCGGGACCAGATACGCAGTATTTT
TRBJ1-5	-	TRBV6-5	TRBD1	CASRYRGEGNQPQHF	TGTGCCAGCAGATACAGGGGGGAAGGCAATCAGCCCCAGCATTTT
TRBJ2-3	-	TRBV4-3	-	CASSQDRRRNTQYF	TGCGCCAGCAGCCAAGATCGGCGGAGGAATACGCAGTATTTT
TRBJ2-1	-	TRBV30	TRBD2	CAWSEGLVSLNEQFF	TGTGCCTGGAGTGAAGGACTAGTCAGTTTAAATGAGCAGTTCTTC
TRBJ2-3	-	TRBV15	-	CATSPGLITDTQYF	TGTGCCACCAGCCCAGGACTGATCACAGATACGCAGTATTTT
TRBJ2-6	-	TRBV11-2	TRBD2	CASSPRLAGVPGANVLTF	TGTGCCAGCAGCCCGCGACTAGCGGGAGTCCCTGGGGCCAACGTCCTGACTTTC
TRBJ1-2	-	TRBV6-1	-	CASRLSSGTNYGYTF	TGTGCCAGCAGGCTTTCGAGCGGGACGAACTATGGCTACACCTTC
TRBJ2-7	-	TRBV30	-	CAWSVQGYEQYF	TGTGCCTGGAGTGTACAAGGCTACGAGCAGTACTTC
TRBJ1-5	-	TRBV6-5	TRBD1	CASGRDSYSNQPQHF	TGTGCCAGCGGCCGGGACAGCTATAGCAATCAGCCCCAGCATTTT